This T cell receptor (beta chain) was profiled in a study of T cell responses to AZD1222 COVID-19 vaccine. Germline-derived CDR1 and CDR2 are MNHNS and SASEGT. The V end was cut by 2 bases, the J end by 5 bases, with 12 bases between. The length of the CDR3 is 14 residues. Produced via immunoSEQ multiplex PCR; TCRdb's table is partial and in-frame only. The repertoire holds 180,000 or so clones, with about 94% as singletons. This clonotype was obtained from an adult who received the AZD1222 COVID-19 vaccine. The specimen comprised peripheral blood, sampled 28 days after the second AZD1222 dose. The chain uses TRBV6-1 and TRBJ1-1; D is unclear. The CDR3 region is CASSEWVYGTEAFF. The CDR3 nucleotides read TGTGCCAGCAGTGAATGGGTGTACGGTACTGAAGCTTTCTTT.